This T cell receptor beta chain was recorded in a study of technical replicates of blood from several donors. Repertoires were generated with immunoSEQ multiplex PCR, while TCRdb's copy carries only in-frame clones and drops some. Among roughly 70,000 clones, nearly 98% were seen once, and the ten largest hold roughly 0.25%. The V and J ends lost 7 bases and 2 bases, in that order; junction bases with no gene match: 9. Germline lookup yields CDR1 MNHEY and CDR2 SMNVEV (reference sequence). The CDR3 has 15 residues. This TCR was recovered from a human donor in good health. The chain has TRBV27 and TRBJ2-7, with TRBD1 identical over 9 bases. Specimen: T cells isolated from PBMCs. CDR3 sequence: CASIPSTGGAYEQYF. CDR3 sequence (DNA): TGTGCCAGCATTCCCTCGACAGGGGGTGCCTACGAGCAGTACTTC.